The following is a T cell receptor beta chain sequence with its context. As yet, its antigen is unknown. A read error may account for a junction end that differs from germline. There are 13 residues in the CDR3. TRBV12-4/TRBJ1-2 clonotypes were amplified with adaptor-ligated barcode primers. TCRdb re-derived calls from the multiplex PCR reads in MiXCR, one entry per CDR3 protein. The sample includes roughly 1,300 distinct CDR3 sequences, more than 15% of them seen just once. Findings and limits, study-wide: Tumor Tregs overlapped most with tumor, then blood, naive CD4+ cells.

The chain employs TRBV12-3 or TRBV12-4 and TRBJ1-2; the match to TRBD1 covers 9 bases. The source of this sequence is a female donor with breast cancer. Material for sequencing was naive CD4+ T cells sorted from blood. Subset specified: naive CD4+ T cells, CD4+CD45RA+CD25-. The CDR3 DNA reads TGTGCCAGCAGTCCGGACAGGGGTATGGCTACACCGTTC. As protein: CASSPDRGMATPF.